This T cell receptor beta chain came from a study of blood T cell repertoires in COVID-19. The method was immunoSEQ multiplex PCR; TCRdb's version includes in-frame clones alone and lacks a portion of them. Of more than 200,000 clones in the sample, less than 90% were seen once. Germline CDR1 SGHTA, CDR2 FQGNSA. CDR3 length: 15 amino acids. Trimming pared 5 bases from V and 1 base from J, leaving 15 bases between. The V and J genes are TRBV7-2 and TRBJ2-7; D is unresolved. The sample taken for sequencing was peripheral blood. This sequence originates from a woman of 80 years or more with COVID-19, enrolled during active disease. The CDR3 DNA sequence: TGTGCCAGCAGCCTATCTACGGCAGGTTCCTACGAGCAGTACTTC. Its protein is CASSLSTAGSYEQYF.